Below are 26 T cell receptor beta chains sequenced from a single sample in a study of cytomegalovirus exposure and HLA in healthy donors. A multiplex PCR was run with 60 Vbeta primers and 13 Jbeta primers. Measured with immunoSEQ multiplex PCR; TCRdb has only the in-frame clones, and not every one. Here the sample spans roughly 230,000 clones, around 90% being singletons. Material for sequencing was PBMCs. Source of these receptors: a girl aged 2 to 10 in good health and CMV-seronegative.

This chain connects TRBV13 to TRBJ2-1; TRBD2 aligns across 12 bases. The germline gives CDR1 PRHDT, CDR2 FYEKMQ (reference sequence). V shed 4 bases and J 6 bases; nucleotides not matched to a gene: 7. This CDR3 comprises 16 residues. CDR3 in DNA: TGTGCCAGCAGCTCCCGTGGACTAGCGGGGACCAATGAGCAGTTCTTC. Translating gives CASSSRGLAGTNEQFF.

Regarding this clone: An end of the junction differs from the germline gene, which may be a read error. The chain carries TRBV7-9 and TRBJ2-7; 8 bases line up with TRBD2. CDR3 length: 17 amino acids. Germline V gene sequence: CDR1 SEHNR, CDR2 FQNEAQ (reference sequence). In DNA, the CDR3 is TGTTCCAGCAGCCGCGGGGGGCTGGGCTCCGGGGTCGACGAGCAGTACTTC. Protein sequence: CSSSRGGLGSGVDEQYF.

The chain is built from TRBV7-9 and TRBJ1-5, with D perhaps matching TRBD1 (5 bases). Deletions cut 11 bases from V and 3 bases from J, with 8 bases between. The CDR3 runs 11 residues. Germline CDR1 is SEHNR and CDR2 is FQNEAQ (reference sequence). The CDR3 nucleotides are TGTGCCGGGGGGTCCAATCAGCCCCAGCATTTT. It translates to CAGGSNQPQHF.

Concerning this clone: The sample has other DNA sequences that encode this CDR3 too. The gene calls are TRBV30 and TRBJ1-6, with TRBD1 matching over 7 bases. The V gene's germline CDR1 is GTSNPN and CDR2 SVGIG (reference sequence). CDR3 size: 14 residues. The V segment lost 1 base and the J segment 6 bases; nucleotides outside the gene matches: 3. The CDR3 here is CAWSGTGGNSPLHF. The CDR3 coding sequence is TGTGCCTGGAGTGGGACAGGAGGTAATTCACCCCTCCACTTT.

This rearrangement joins TRBV5-1 to TRBJ2-3, with D tentatively TRBD2 (6 bases). This CDR3 is built from 14 residues. The ends were cut back, 7 bases at V and 3 bases at J, with 15 bases in the middle. Per the germline V gene, CDR1 is SGHRS and CDR2 is YFSETQ. CDR3 sequence: CASFSGVGTDTQYF. CDR3 bases: TGCGCCAGCTTCTCGGGGGTTGGAACAGATACGCAGTATTTT.

V usage is TRBV7-7 and J usage is TRBJ2-1; 13 bases line up with TRBD2. CDR3 size: 18 residues. Per germline, CDR1 SSHAT and CDR2 FNYEAQ (reference sequence). Trimming at V came to 0 bases and at J to 5 bases, leaving 7 bases not matched to a gene. DNA of the CDR3: TGTGCCAGCAGCTTAGCGCCCCGACTAGCGGGAGGCAACAATGAGCAGTTCTTC. Translated, it gives CASSLAPRLAGGNNEQFF. Looking up the rest from reference TRBV7-7 and TRBJ2-1 gives the full variable domain: GAGVSQSPRYKVTKRGQDVTLRCDPISSHATLYWYQQALGQGPEFLTYFNYEAQPDKSGLPSDRFSAERPEGSISTLTIQRTEQRDSAMYRCASSLAPRLAGGNNEQFFGPGTRLTVL.

This chain joins TRBV4-1 and TRBJ2-3; possibly TRBD2 for D (5 bases). Germline V CDR1 and CDR2: MGHRA, YSYEKL. The CDR3 runs 15 residues. The V and J ends lost 3 bases and 2 bases respectively, with 12 bases between them. The CDR3: CASSHYTGITDTQYF. Written as DNA, the CDR3 is TGCGCCAGCAGCCACTATACCGGGATCACAGATACGCAGTATTTT.

The gene calls are TRBV4-1 and TRBJ2-3; D unresolved. Germline V CDR1 and CDR2: MGHRA, YSYEKL. The CDR3 is 12 residues long. The V end was cut by 6 bases, the J end by 8 bases, with 12 bases between. This CDR3 is CASSQIRGTQYF. DNA of the CDR3: TGCGCCAGCAGTCAAATACGCGGTACGCAGTATTTT.

The rearrangement uses TRBV19 and TRBJ2-3; TRBD1 matches 8 bases. Germline CDR1 reads LNHDA; CDR2 reads SQIVND (reference sequence). With V trimmed by 4 bases and J by 1 base, 4 bases remained unmatched. This CDR3 region has 15 residues. CDR3 in DNA: TGTGCCAGTAGTAACCCGGGACAGGGCACAGATACGCAGTATTTT. This translates into CASSNPGQGTDTQYF.

V and J are TRBV9 and TRBJ2-5, with 11 bases lining up with TRBD2. The CDR3 runs to 14 residues. J was trimmed by 11 bases and V by 4 bases; bases with no gene match: 10. Germline loops: CDR1 SGDLS, CDR2 YYNGEE. CDR3 sequence reads: CASSTTSVAGGQYF. The CDR3 nucleotides read TGTGCCAGCAGCACCACGTCGGTAGCGGGGGGGCAGTACTTC.

This chain joins TRBV6-1 and TRBJ2-1; 8 bases match TRBD2. After removal of 3 bases from V and 2 bases from J, the junction contained 9 bases not matched to a gene. Germline values: CDR1 MNHNS, CDR2 SASEGT. The CDR3 contains 17 residues. The CDR3 DNA follows: TGTGCCAGCAGTGATTCCCGGGGGGGACCTACCTACAATGAGCAGTTCTTC. It codes for CASSDSRGGPTYNEQFF.

The chain combines TRBV6-1 with TRBJ2-1, with 10 nucleotides matching TRBD2. J was trimmed by 9 bases and V by 1 base; bases with no gene match: 6. CDR1 is MNHNS, CDR2 SASEGT, per germline. The CDR3 extends over 15 amino acids. This chain's CDR3 is CASSEVILAGVEQFF. CDR3 coding DNA: TGTGCCAGCAGTGAAGTTATTCTAGCGGGAGTTGAGCAGTTCTTC.

V is TRBV7-2 and J is TRBJ2-4; the D is unclear. V was cut by 3 bases and J by 0 bases, with 6 bases left in between. Germline loops: CDR1 SGHTA, CDR2 FQGNSA. The CDR3 contains 14 residues. CDR3 sequence (DNA): TGTGCCAGCAGCTTGGGCATAGCCAAAAACATTCAGTACTTC. Its protein product is CASSLGIAKNIQYF.

This clone has just one count. The J gene is TRBJ2-3, the V gene TRBV10-3; TRBD1 matches 12 bases. V was pared by 5 bases and J by 3 bases, with 3 bases of the junction left unmatched. Looked up from germline, CDR1 is ENHRY and CDR2 is SYGVKD. CDR3 length: 15 residues. The CDR3 DNA reads TGTGCCATCAGTAGGGACAGGGGGCAGACAGATACGCAGTATTTT. Protein product: CAISRDRGQTDTQYF.

V gene TRBV7-8 combines with J gene TRBJ2-3; 10 bases fit TRBD2. Germline V lookup: CDR1 SGHVS, CDR2 FQNEAQ. Losses at the gene ends were 4 bases for V and 2 bases for J; bases not matched to a gene: 9. CDR3 length equals 17 residues. The CDR3 DNA follows: TGTGCCAGCAGCTCGATCAGCGGGGGGGAGCTCACAGATACGCAGTATTTT. The encoded protein is CASSSISGGELTDTQYF.

This clone was seen only once. The chain couples TRBV5-1 to TRBJ2-1; 13 bases line up with TRBD2. Germline CDR1 is SGHRS and CDR2 is YFSETQ. The CDR3 runs to 15 residues. V trimming: 0 bases; J trimming: 11 bases; junction bases outside the gene matches: 5. The CDR3 region is CASSLDRGTSGKQFF. As DNA, the CDR3 is TGCGCCAGCAGCTTGGACAGGGGGACTAGCGGGAAGCAGTTCTTC.

This chain connects TRBV7-2 to TRBJ1-2; D gene unclear. CDR3 length: 11 amino acids. V was clipped by 5 bases and J by 8 bases, with 9 bases between them. Germline loops: CDR1 SGHTA, CDR2 FQGNSA. CDR3 bases: TGTGCCAGCAGCCCCCTGGGCGGCTACACCTTC. It is translated as CASSPLGGYTF.

A remark on this clone: Other DNA sequences of this sample code for an identical CDR3. The chain is built from TRBV7-9 and TRBJ1-3; TRBD1 aligns across 9 bases. The CDR3 totals 16 residues. Germline V CDR1 and CDR2: SEHNR, FQNEAQ (reference sequence). With V trimmed by 6 bases and J by 0 bases, 6 bases remained unmatched. The CDR3 bases are TGTGCCAGCAGTCAACCGGGACAGGGCTCTGGAAACACCATATATTTT. Translating gives CASSQPGQGSGNTIYF.

The rearrangement uses TRBV5-1 and TRBJ1-4; 10 nucleotides line up with TRBD1. This CDR3 has 15 amino acids. J lost 6 bases, V lost 4 bases, and 6 bases had no gene match. Germline V gene data show CDR1 as SGHRS and CDR2 as YFSETQ. This CDR3 is CASSQPTGGDEKLFF. The CDR3, as DNA: TGCGCCAGCAGCCAACCGACAGGGGGCGATGAAAAACTGTTTTTT.

The genes are TRBV7-2 and TRBJ1-1, with D maybe TRBD1 (6 bases). Between the trimmed V and J ends, which lost 7 bases and 8 bases, there was a span of 14 bases. The CDR3 covers 12 residues. In germline, CDR1 is SGHTA, CDR2 FQGNSA. The CDR3 sequence: CASISWGGEAFF. The CDR3, as DNA: TGTGCCAGCATCTCGTGGGGGGGCGAAGCTTTCTTT. Based on the CDR3 plus reference TRBV7-2 and TRBJ1-1, the full variable domain is GAGVSQSPSNKVTEKGKDVELRCDPISGHTALYWYRQSLGQGLEFLIYFQGNSAPDKSGLPSDRFSAERTGGSVSTLTIQRTQQEDSAVYLCASISWGGEAFFGQGTRLTVV.

This chain uses TRBV5-5 with TRBJ1-5; D remains unclear. CDR3 size: 17 residues. Germline CDR1 SGHKS, CDR2 YYEKEE (reference sequence). V was cut by 4 bases and J by 1 base, with 18 bases left in between. The DNA for the CDR3 is TGTGCCAGCAGCCTGGAGGCCTCGAGAGGAAGCAATCAGCCCCAGCATTTT. This gives the protein CASSLEASRGSNQPQHF.

This clone showed up just once. V usage is TRBV4-2 and J usage is TRBJ1-4, with D perhaps matching TRBD1 (5 bases). CDR1 is LGHNA, CDR2 YNFKEQ, per germline. V lost 1 base and J lost 5, with 8 bases in between. The length of the CDR3 is 14 residues. The CDR3 bases are TGTGCCAGCAGCCAAGTGTCAGGGAATGAAAAACTGTTTTTT. It translates to CASSQVSGNEKLFF.

This CDR3 reads CASSSQSHTEAFF. The CDR3 bases are TGTGCCAGCAGCTCACAGAGCCACACTGAAGCTTTCTTT. The J gene is TRBJ1-1, the V gene TRBV7-9, with D unclear. This CDR3 has 13 amino acids. Per the germline V gene, CDR1 is SEHNR and CDR2 is FQNEAQ (reference sequence). Between the trimmed V and J ends, which lost 4 bases and 3 bases, there was a span of 9 bases.

This clone was found a few times. The genes are TRBV29-1 and TRBJ2-5; 8 bases agree with TRBD2. CDR1 is SQVTM, CDR2 ANQGSEA, per germline. The CDR3 totals 13 residues. The DNA for the CDR3 is TGCGGGGTCACCGGGGGGGGGAAAGAGACCCAGTACTTC. Translation: CGVTGGGKETQYF.

The chain has TRBV18 and TRBJ1-4; no firm D call. The V and J ends lost 1 base and 0 bases respectively, with 3 bases between them. The germline V gene encodes CDR1 KGHSH and CDR2 LQKENI. CDR3 length: 14 amino acids. This CDR3 is CASSPLATNEKLFF. As DNA, the CDR3 is TGTGCCAGCTCACCACTCGCAACTAATGAAAAACTGTTTTTT.

This rearrangement joins TRBV7-6 to TRBJ2-1; 9 bases are shared with TRBD1. The germline gives CDR1 SGHVS, CDR2 FNYEAQ. V shed 5 bases, J shed 8 bases, and the junction held 10 bases outside the gene matches. The CDR3 contains 15 residues. CDR3 residues: CASSLGQGTLDEQFF. CDR3 DNA: TGTGCCAGCAGCCTGGGACAGGGAACTTTAGATGAGCAGTTCTTC. The full variable domain, in which reference TRBV7-6 and TRBJ2-1 provide the parts outside the CDR3, is GAGVSQSPRYKVTKRGQDVALRCDPISGHVSLYWYRQALGQGPEFLTYFNYEAQQDKSGLPNDRFSAERPEGSISTLTIQRTEQRDSAMYRCASSLGQGTLDEQFFGPGTRLTVL.